This T cell receptor (beta chain) is from a study of blood T cell repertoires in COVID-19. The wider study: Samples came from the United States, Italy and Spain, spanning acute and convalescent COVID-19. Sources were T cells, B-cell-depleted T cells, or PBMCs; the material itself was cDNA or gDNA.

The V gene's germline CDR1 is KGHSH and CDR2 LQKENI. V shed 0 bases and J shed 4 bases, with 5 bases lying between them. The CDR3 is 13 residues long. Per the original data handling: Amplification from reference gene primers served as the basis for estimated nucleated cell counts. Using immunoSEQ multiplex PCR, the repertoire was profiled, and TCRdb retains in-frame clones only, with some absent. The V and J calls and clone size come from that table; D and trimming were worked out from the DNA. The sample comprises 90,000 to 140,000 clones, about 80% of which are singletons, and roughly 19% rests with the top ten. As regards this clone: This specimen includes other DNA sequences encoding the same CDR3.

The rearrangement links TRBV18 to TRBJ2-3; D call uncertain. Sequencing used peripheral blood. The TCR originated in a woman aged 70 to 79 with acute or convalescent COVID-19. CDR3 residues: CASSPPSSDTQYF. The CDR3 region has the DNA TGTGCCAGCTCACCACCCTCCTCAGATACGCAGTATTTT.